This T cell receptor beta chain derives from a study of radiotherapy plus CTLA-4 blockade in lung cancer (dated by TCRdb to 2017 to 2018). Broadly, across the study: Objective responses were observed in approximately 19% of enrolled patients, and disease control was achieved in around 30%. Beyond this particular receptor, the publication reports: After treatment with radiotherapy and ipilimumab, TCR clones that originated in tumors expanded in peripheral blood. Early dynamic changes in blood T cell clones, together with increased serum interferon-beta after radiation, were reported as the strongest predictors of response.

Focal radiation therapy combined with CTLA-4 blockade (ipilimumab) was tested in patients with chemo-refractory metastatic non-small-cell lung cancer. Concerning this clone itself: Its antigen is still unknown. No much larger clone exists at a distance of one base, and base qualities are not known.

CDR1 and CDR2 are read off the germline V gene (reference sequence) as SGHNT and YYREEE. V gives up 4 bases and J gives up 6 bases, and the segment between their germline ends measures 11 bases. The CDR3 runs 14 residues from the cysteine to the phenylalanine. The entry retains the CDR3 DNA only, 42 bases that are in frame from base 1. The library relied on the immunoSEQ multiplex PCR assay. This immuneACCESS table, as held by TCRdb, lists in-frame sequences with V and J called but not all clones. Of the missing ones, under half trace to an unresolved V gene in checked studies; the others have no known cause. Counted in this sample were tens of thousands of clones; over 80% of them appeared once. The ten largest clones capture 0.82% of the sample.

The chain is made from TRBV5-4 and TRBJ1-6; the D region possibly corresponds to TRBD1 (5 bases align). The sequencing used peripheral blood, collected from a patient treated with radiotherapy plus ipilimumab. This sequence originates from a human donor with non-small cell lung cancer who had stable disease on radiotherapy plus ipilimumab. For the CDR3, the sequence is CASSLREGNSPLHF. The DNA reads TGTGCCAGCAGCCTCAGGGAGGGTAATTCACCCCTCCACTTT.